The 21 T cell receptor beta chains below were found in one sample sequenced in a study of control samples from healthy donors and cancer patients. Libraries were prepared by immunoSEQ multiplex PCR; TCRdb keeps only in-frame clonotypes and omits some of them. There are 94,000 or so clones in the sample; about 88% occur only once, and over 30% lies in the top ten. Sequenced material: PBMCs. These receptors were taken from a man aged 65-85 years with lung cancer.

This chain links TRBV28 with TRBJ1-2; no clear D. V lost 2 bases and J 7 bases, leaving 8 bases between the germline ends. Germline V gene lookup returns CDR1 MDHEN and CDR2 SYDVKM. There are 12 residues in the CDR3. CDR3 sequence reads: CASSLTASGYTF. The DNA of the CDR3 is TGTGCCAGCAGTTTAACCGCTTCTGGCTACACCTTC.

The chain carries TRBV11-3 and TRBJ2-7; D is perhaps TRBD1 (5 bases). The CDR3 is 13 amino acids. The germline V gene has CDR1 SGHNT and CDR2 YENEEA. Trimming took 0 bases from V and 3 from J, leaving 6 bases between them. CDR3 protein: CASSLDRDYEQYF. The CDR3 coding sequence is TGTGCCAGCAGCTTAGACAGGGACTACGAGCAGTACTTC. The entire variable domain, with the rest obtained from reference TRBV11-3 and TRBJ2-7, is as follows: EAGVVQSPRYKIIEKKQPVAFWCNPISGHNTLYWYLQNLGQGPELLIRYENEEAVDDSQLPKDRFSAERLKGVDSTLKIQPAELGDSAVYLCASSLDRDYEQYFGPGTRLTVT.

The chain is built from TRBV30 and TRBJ2-2; maybe TRBD1 (6 bases). In germline, CDR1 is GTSNPN, CDR2 SVGIG (reference sequence). The CDR3 contains 14 residues. V was cut by 3 bases and J by 4 bases, with 12 bases left in between. This CDR3 is CAWRNRVATGELFF. For the CDR3, the DNA is TGTGCCTGGAGAAACAGGGTCGCCACCGGGGAGCTGTTTTTT.

CDR3 DNA: TGTGCCAGCAGCCAAGATCTCTTGACAGTCTACGAGCAGTACTTC. It yields the protein CASSQDLLTVYEQYF. V gene TRBV4-2 combines with J gene TRBJ2-7; possible D gene TRBD1, 5 bases. CDR1 is LGHNA and CDR2 is YNFKEQ in the germline V gene. The V and J ends lost 0 bases and 3 bases respectively, with 12 bases between them. The CDR3 totals 15 residues.

The chain is built from TRBV10-1 and TRBJ2-7, with unresolved D. V lost 3 bases and J lost 3, with 18 bases in between. Germline CDR1 WNHNN, CDR2 SYGVQD (reference sequence). The CDR3 spans 16 residues. CDR3 amino acids: CASSDRSLGYGYEQYF. DNA of the CDR3: TGCGCCAGCAGTGACCGTTCCTTAGGGTACGGCTACGAGCAGTACTTC.

This rearrangement joins TRBV6-5 to TRBJ1-2; D is unclear. V was clipped by 7 bases and J by 8 bases, with 14 bases between them. The length of the CDR3 is 12 residues. The germline gives CDR1 MNHEY, CDR2 SVGAGI. CDR3 sequence: CASITLGGGYTF. CDR3 coding DNA: TGTGCCAGCATTACGTTGGGTGGCGGCTACACCTTC.

The chain employs TRBV6-5 and TRBJ2-2; no firm D call. V was shortened by 7 bases and J by 6 bases, with 15 bases between the two germline ends. The CDR3 totals 14 residues. Germline assignment: CDR1 MNHEY and CDR2 SVGAGI. CDR3 sequence reads: CASKGRLDSGELFF. CDR3 nucleotide sequence: TGTGCCAGCAAGGGCAGGCTAGATTCCGGGGAGCTGTTTTTT.

Note on this clone: Additional DNA sequences in this sample encode the identical CDR3. The chain combines TRBV3-1 (or the pseudogene TRBV3-2) with TRBJ2-1, with 7 bases matching TRBD2. Germline V gene sequence: CDR1 LGHDT, CDR2 YNNKEL (reference sequence). This CDR3 spans 15 amino acids. The J segment lost 0 bases and the V segment lost 1 base, leaving 0 bases of the junction unmatched. The CDR3 is CASSQGGGSYNEQFF. CDR3 bases: TGTGCCAGCAGCCAAGGCGGGGGCTCCTACAATGAGCAGTTCTTC.

This sequence joins TRBV7-9 and TRBJ1-2, with D perhaps matching TRBD1 (6 bases). CDR1 is SEHNR, CDR2 FQNEAQ, per germline (reference sequence). The CDR3 consists of 14 residues. Trimming shortened V by 1 base and J by 6 bases, and 12 bases separated the two germline ends. CDR3 bases: TGTGCCAGCAGCTTAGACAGGGAACAGGATGGCTACACCTTC. Its protein product is CASSLDREQDGYTF.

This chain links TRBV6-6 with TRBJ1-2; TRBD1 aligns across 8 bases. This CDR3 has 16 amino acids. The germline V gene has CDR1 MNHNY and CDR2 SVGAGI (reference sequence). V dropped 2 bases and J dropped 3; count of bases not matched to a gene: 8. As DNA, the CDR3 is TGTGCCAGCAGTTACCCATTGGACAGGGTCTACTATGGCTACACCTTC. Translated, it gives CASSYPLDRVYYGYTF.

In this sample, this clone turned up a few times. This sequence joins TRBV19 and TRBJ2-2; D is possibly TRBD2 (5 bases). Trimming pared 3 bases from V and 4 bases from J, leaving 9 bases between. The CDR3 consists of 14 residues. Germline values: CDR1 LNHDA, CDR2 SQIVND (reference sequence). Here the CDR3 reads CASSIDGVTGELFF. In DNA, the CDR3 is TGTGCCAGTAGTATTGACGGGGTCACCGGGGAGCTGTTTTTT.

This chain joins TRBV19 and TRBJ1-6; 8 nucleotides agree with TRBD1. The CDR3 sequence is 14 residues long. Germline loops: CDR1 LNHDA, CDR2 SQIVND (reference sequence). The junction had 9 bases not matched to a gene; V was cut back by 7 bases and J by 10 bases. The CDR3 reads CASTSTGVGSPLHF. Here the CDR3 DNA reads TGTGCCAGTACCTCGACAGGGGTGGGCTCACCCCTCCACTTT.

The count of this clone is one. The chain has TRBV6-2 or TRBV6-3 and TRBJ2-1; D could derive from TRBD1 or TRBD2 (5 bases each). The CDR3 loop spans 14 amino acids. V was shortened by 2 bases and J by 1 base, with 6 bases between the two germline ends. Germline assignment: CDR1 MNHEY and CDR2 SVGEGT. This chain's CDR3 is CASSYGTSYNEQFF. In DNA form, the CDR3 reads TGTGCCAGCAGTTACGGGACGTCCTACAATGAGCAGTTCTTC.

This clone was detected a few times. The rearrangement joins TRBV13 to TRBJ2-5; 10 bases are a match to TRBD2. CDR1 and CDR2 from the germline V gene are PRHDT and FYEKMQ (reference sequence). V trimming: 4 bases; J trimming: 3 bases; junction bases outside the gene matches: 2. This CDR3 region has 14 residues. CDR3 bases: TGTGCCAGCAGCTCTGGACTAGCGGAAGAGACCCAGTACTTC. Amino acid sequence: CASSSGLAEETQYF.

The J gene is TRBJ2-7, the V gene TRBV11-2; D gene uncertain. V lost 3 bases and J 6 bases, leaving 9 bases between the germline ends. The length of the CDR3 is 12 residues. CDR1 and CDR2 (germline): SGHAT, FQNNGV. The CDR3: CASSFPLGEQYF. CDR3 sequence (DNA): TGTGCCAGCAGCTTCCCCCTTGGCGAGCAGTACTTC.

The V gene is TRBV30, the J gene TRBJ2-1; D is perhaps TRBD2 (7 bases). Germline values: CDR1 GTSNPN, CDR2 SVGIG (reference sequence). Trimming took 5 bases from V and 4 from J, leaving 18 bases between them. The CDR3 covers 15 residues. The CDR3, as DNA: TGTGCCTGGTCCGGGGGGCAGGTGGCATACAATGAGCAGTTCTTC. Translated, it gives CAWSGGQVAYNEQFF.

V usage is TRBV19 and J usage is TRBJ1-2; D unclear. CDR1 and CDR2 from the germline V gene are LNHDA and SQIVND (reference sequence). CDR3 length: 15 amino acids. Deletions cut 5 bases from V and 6 bases from J, with 19 bases between. CDR3 DNA sequence: TGTGCCAGTAGTCCTCCGGGGAGGCGAGGGAATGGCTACACCTTC. Protein sequence: CASSPPGRRGNGYTF.

The chain is built from TRBV19 and TRBJ2-7; D remains unclear. The CDR3 extends over 14 amino acids. Deletions cut 1 base from V and 2 bases from J, with 9 bases between. CDR1 is LNHDA and CDR2 is SQIVND in the germline V gene (reference sequence). The CDR3 reads CASSIVGGTYEQYF. The CDR3 coding sequence is TGTGCCAGTAGTATAGTCGGCGGAACCTACGAGCAGTACTTC.

The chain is built from TRBV6-6 and TRBJ1-6, with D possibly TRBD1 on 6 matching bases. Germline CDR1 reads MNHNY; CDR2 reads SVGAGI (reference sequence). This CDR3 region has 17 residues. Trimming pared 5 bases from V and 0 bases from J, leaving 14 bases between. As DNA, the CDR3 is TGTGCCAGCAGTCCCCGAGGGGGGAGCTCCTATAATTCACCCCTCCACTTT. Encoded protein: CASSPRGGSSYNSPLHF.

This clone has just one count. The chain recombines TRBV5-6 with TRBJ2-7, with TRBD2 matching over 7 bases. Germline V gene data show CDR1 as SGHDT and CDR2 as YYEEEE. V trimming: 0 bases; J trimming: 3 bases; junction bases outside the gene matches: 3. The CDR3 consists of 14 residues. DNA for the CDR3: TGTGCCAGCAGCTTGGGAAGCGGGGACTACGAGCAGTACTTC. Residues: CASSLGSGDYEQYF.

CDR3 sequence (DNA): TGCGCCAGCAGTGAGGGGGCCTCCTACGAGCAGTACTTC. Its protein is CASSEGASYEQYF. This sequence joins TRBV10-2 and TRBJ2-7, with a possible D match to TRBD1 (5 bases). The CDR3 loop spans 13 amino acids. CDR1 and CDR2 (germline): WSHSY, SAAADI. Trimming took 2 bases from V and 0 from J, leaving 5 bases between them.